This TCR beta chain is drawn from a study of T cells in Graves' hyperthyroidism and ophthalmopathy. CDR1 MNHEY and CDR2 SMNVEV come from the germline V gene (reference sequence). Trimming shortened V by 8 bases and J by 0 bases, and 9 bases separated the two germline ends. The CDR3 is 13 residues long. TCR beta CDR3 regions were amplified from RNA transcripts. The TCR CDR3 was amplified in a first-round RT-PCR using the HTBI primer set. TCRdb re-analysed the multiplex PCR reads in MiXCR, keeping a single row per CDR3 protein. The table lists hundreds of thousands of distinct CDR3 sequences, about 45% of them singletons. These patients, aged 18 to 65, had recently diagnosed hyperthyroidism lasting under 2 months. Clinical symptoms, serum thyroxine, TRAb, thyroid ultrasound and orbital computed tomography established diagnosis.

The J gene is TRBJ2-3, the V gene TRBV27; no clear D. The TCR was taken from a woman aged 18-30 years with Graves' hyperthyroidism. Sample: peripheral blood or thyroid tissue (not recorded which). In DNA, the CDR3 is TGTGCCAGCGGGCGAACTAGCACAGATACGCAGTATTTT. Translation: CASGRTSTDTQYF.